Sequencing of this TCR beta chain was carried out in a study of blood T cell repertoires in COVID-19. Study-level background: COVID-19 samples collected from the United States, Italy and Spain covered acute and convalescent phases. Sample material is recorded as cDNA or gDNA derived from T cells, B-cell-depleted T cells, or PBMCs.

Germline lookup yields CDR1 SQVTM and CDR2 ANQGSEA. This CDR3 is 15 amino acids long. Trimming took 2 bases from V and 0 from J; bases not matched to a gene: 3. The repertoire was sequenced with immunoSEQ multiplex PCR; TCRdb's copy has only in-frame clones and lacks some. The data show fewer than 300,000 clones, roughly 88% seen once. The chain links TRBV29-1 to TRBJ2-1; 8 bases match TRBD2. Sequenced: peripheral blood. The origin of this receptor is a man younger than 30 with active or convalescent COVID-19. For the CDR3, the DNA is TGCAGCGTTGAATCCGGGACTAGCTCCTACAATGAGCAGTTCTTC. It translates to CSVESGTSSYNEQFF.